This is a list of T cell receptor beta chains from one sample in a study of cytomegalovirus exposure and HLA in healthy donors. TCRdb's table, derived via immunoSEQ multiplex PCR, lists solely in-frame clones and lacks some. Of 100,000 to 150,000 clones detected, 75% to 90% appear once; the ten largest clones hold 5.5% to 7%. Sequences were obtained from PBMCs. Receptors originate from a woman in her forties in good health and CMV-seropositive. Each CDR3 is given with its conserved first and last residue.

TRBJ2-7	TRBV2	CASRGTSGRYEQYF
TRBJ1-1	TRBV18	CASSPSSAEAFF
TRBJ2-3	TRBV11-2	CASSTRTGSDTQYF
TRBJ2-3	TRBV5-1	CASSLGQGFADTQYF
TRBJ2-2	TRBV19	CASRREAGGTGELFF
TRBJ2-7	TRBV21-1	CASSKGGDWIYEQYF
TRBJ1-2	TRBV7-2	CASSFQDRVWGYTF
TRBJ1-1	TRBV21-1	CASRAGPKGTEAFF
TRBJ1-2	TRBV5-1	CASSLGTGGNYGYTF
TRBJ1-1	TRBV7-9	CASSSLRQGSEEAFF
TRBJ1-5	TRBV6-6	CASSPGGMGNQPQHF
TRBJ1-6	TRBV30	CAWRGTGSPLHF
TRBJ1-3	TRBV7-9	CASSLRDRVNGNTIYF
TRBJ1-2	TRBV5-1	CASSSSRDRNPNYGYTF
TRBJ1-1	TRBV4-3	CASSQAQGIPEAFF
TRBJ2-5	TRBV5-8	CASSLEGHLGETQYF
TRBJ1-5	TRBV6-1	CASRPTGGEQPQHF
TRBJ1-1	TRBV5-4	CASSPRQGTNTEAFF
TRBJ2-2	TRBV27	CASSFARTGELFF
TRBJ2-7	TRBV5-1	CASSTGGDRGSNEQYF
TRBJ2-7	TRBV28	CASSTQGSGSGYEQYF
TRBJ2-3	TRBV4-2	CASSPYLGSVDHTDTQYF
TRBJ1-4	TRBV30	CAWSVTQGMTEKLFF
TRBJ1-1	TRBV21-1	CASSKVTGGNTEAFF
TRBJ1-4	TRBV2	CASSDVASSNEKLFF
TRBJ2-1	TRBV15	CATSRDRSGGFNNEQFF
TRBJ2-5	TRBV19	CASSQQGQSKETQYF
TRBJ2-1	TRBV9	CASSEGIAGPNEQFF
TRBJ1-2	TRBV6-1	CASSEVFGQGNYGYTF
TRBJ2-7	TRBV7-8	CASSPQGGSYEQYF
TRBJ1-2	TRBV4-1	CASSPRQGDGGYTF
TRBJ1-1	TRBV29-1	CSGLTGSTEAFF
TRBJ2-3	TRBV7-3	CASSFVAGGTDTQYF
TRBJ2-7	TRBV14	CASSQGQGKTYEQYF
TRBJ1-4	TRBV30	CAWKWRPPAGEKLFF
TRBJ2-1	TRBV5-1	CASSLAGQGTEQFF
TRBJ1-5	TRBV30	CAWSVRYFRPQHF
TRBJ1-2	TRBV2	CASSTGTGGGGYTF
TRBJ1-2	TRBV4-2	CASSQDTGGANYGYTF
TRBJ2-3	TRBV5-1	CASSYTSGGYPDTQYF
TRBJ1-2	TRBV5-6	CASTTGGGLSGYTF
TRBJ2-7	TRBV27	CASSSQGTTYEQYF
TRBJ1-1	TRBV28	CASSQPFYRVSWDTEAFF
TRBJ2-7	TRBV27	CASTPRAGISYEQYF
TRBJ1-1	TRBV4-1	CASSRAAALNTEAFF
TRBJ2-1	TRBV9	CASSVTPLAGAYNEQFF
TRBJ2-7	TRBV19	CASSILTTGNYEQYF